The rows below give T cell receptor beta chains drawn from one sample of a study of blood T cell repertoires in COVID-19. Using immunoSEQ multiplex PCR, the repertoire was profiled, and TCRdb retains in-frame clones only, with some absent. The repertoire has some 78,000 clones, roughly 89% of them found once; the top ten carry 4% to 6%. The sample consisted of peripheral blood. The receptors originated from a woman older than 75 with active or convalescent COVID-19. CDR3s include the opening cysteine and the closing phenylalanine or tryptophan. A D gene is named only where the DNA matches it firmly. Where a row states a size, it is once, few, many or the class of an expanded clone; other rows omit it.

.	TRBD2	TRBJ2-1	TRBV4-3	TGCGCCAGCAGCCAAGACGCGACTAGCGGGAGCAGTGAGCAGTTCTTC	CASSQDATSGSSEQFF
.	.	TRBJ1-6	TRBV12-3/TRBV12-4	TGTGCCAGCCTCCGGGGTGCCAATTCACCCCTCCACTTT	CASLRGANSPLHF
once	TRBD2	TRBJ2-1	TRBV6-2/TRBV6-3	TGTGCCAGCAGCCTGGGACTAGCGGGGGGTAATGAGCAGTTCTTC	CASSLGLAGGNEQFF
.	.	TRBJ2-7	TRBV19	TGTGCCAGTAAATTGGGCGGGGACTACGAGCAGTACTTC	CASKLGGDYEQYF
.	.	TRBJ2-3	TRBV6-6	TGTGCCAGCAGTCTTGCCGGGGACATCACAGATACGCAGTATTTT	CASSLAGDITDTQYF
.	.	TRBJ1-1	TRBV4-3	TGCGCCAGCAGCCAAGAGCCGAGAAAGAACACTGAAGCTTTCTTT	CASSQEPRKNTEAFF
.	.	TRBJ2-7	TRBV29-1	TGCAGCGCCAACGGCGGGGATTGGGGCTACGAGCAGTACTTC	CSANGGDWGYEQYF
.	.	TRBJ1-2	TRBV5-1	TGCGCCAGCAGCCCGTCCGAGTATGGCTACACCTTC	CASSPSEYGYTF
few	.	TRBJ1-5	TRBV28	TGTGCCAGCAGTTTAGTGTCAGGGAAGCCCCAGCATTTT	CASSLVSGKPQHF
.	.	TRBJ1-6	TRBV5-8	TGTGCCAGCAGCTTGGCAGCACCCCTCCACTTT	CASSLAAPLHF
.	TRBD2	TRBJ2-5	TRBV7-2	TGTGCCAGCAATAGCGGGGGGGTCTGGTCAACCCAGTACTTC	CASNSGGVWSTQYF
.	TRBD1	TRBJ1-1	TRBV11-1	TGTGCCAGCAGATCCGACAGGGCTTCAGGGACTGAAGCTTTCTTT	CASRSDRASGTEAFF
.	TRBD1	TRBJ2-2	TRBV5-4	TGTGCCAGCAAAGGGACAGGGGGCGCCCCCGGCACCGGGGAGCTGTTTTTT	CASKGTGGAPGTGELFF
.	.	TRBJ2-3	TRBV6-1	TGTGCCAGCAGTGAGAGACTAGGAGGTACGCAGTATTTT	CASSERLGGTQYF
.	TRBD1	TRBJ2-7	TRBV29-1	TGCAGCGTCCAATTGGGACAGACAAGGGGCGAGCAGTACTTC	CSVQLGQTRGEQYF
.	.	TRBJ2-5	TRBV24-1	TGTGCCACCAGTGATACGTCAGGGGAGAGGTGGGAGACCCAGTACTTC	CATSDTSGERWETQYF
few	TRBD1	TRBJ1-5	TRBV6-5	TGTGCCAGCAGTTACCGTCAGGGGGTAGGGCAGCCCCAGCATTTT	CASSYRQGVGQPQHF
.	.	TRBJ1-5	TRBV24-1	TGTGCCACCAGTGATTTTAGGGGAGGGGGTGCCAATCAGCCCCAGCATTTT	CATSDFRGGGANQPQHF
.	TRBD2	TRBJ2-7	TRBV15	TGTGCCACCAGCAGGGAAGGGACTAGCGGTTACGAGCAGTACTTC	CATSREGTSGYEQYF
.	TRBD2	TRBJ2-7	TRBV6-2/TRBV6-3	TGTGCCAGCAGTTACCGTCTGGCGGGAGGGCCGAACGAGCAGTACTTC	CASSYRLAGGPNEQYF
.	TRBD1	TRBJ1-4	TRBV18	TGTGCCAGCTCACCACCGACAGGGGATGAAAAACTGTTTTTT	CASSPPTGDEKLFF
once	TRBD1	TRBJ1-1	TRBV29-1	TGCAGCGCTCCGGGACAGCGGAACACTGAAGCTTTCTTT	CSAPGQRNTEAFF
.	TRBD1	TRBJ1-4	TRBV24-1	TGTGCCACCAGTGACCTAGGCCGGGACAGGGGAATGGGGTATGAAAAACTGTTTTTT	CATSDLGRDRGMGYEKLFF
.	TRBD2	TRBJ2-3	TRBV7-3	TGTGCCAGCAGCCCCGGGACTAGCGGAGCAGATACGCAGTATTTT	CASSPGTSGADTQYF
few	TRBD2	TRBJ2-7	TRBV19	TGTGCCAGTAGCAGGTCTGGGACTAGCGGGAGCTACGAGCAGTACTTC	CASSRSGTSGSYEQYF
.	.	TRBJ2-3	TRBV28	TGTGCCAGCAGGGGGGCCACAGATACGCAGTATTTT	CASRGATDTQYF
.	TRBD2	TRBJ2-5	TRBV15	TGTGCCACCAGCAGAGGCGGGGGAAGAGAGACCCAGTACTTC	CATSRGGGRETQYF
.	TRBD2	TRBJ2-3	TRBV18	TGTGCCAGCTCGTACTCTAGCGGGAACACAGATACGCAGTATTTT	CASSYSSGNTDTQYF
.	TRBD1	TRBJ2-7	TRBV6-5	TGTGCCAGCAGGCGCCGACAGGGCCCCTACGAGCAGTACTTC	CASRRRQGPYEQYF
.	.	TRBJ2-5	TRBV28	TGTGCCAGCAGTTTAACATCCCAAGAGACCCAGTACTTC	CASSLTSQETQYF
.	TRBD1	TRBJ2-7	TRBV15	TGTGCCACCAGCAGGGTCAGACAGGGGTCGCTCTACGAGCAGTACTTC	CATSRVRQGSLYEQYF
few	.	TRBJ2-7	TRBV9	TGTGCCAGCAGCGTTGGAGACGTTCCCCTCCCCTACGAGCAGTACTTC	CASSVGDVPLPYEQYF
.	TRBD1	TRBJ1-2	TRBV28	TGTGCCAGCAGTACCCACAGGGGGTCGTATGGCTACACCTTC	CASSTHRGSYGYTF
few	.	TRBJ1-5	TRBV5-6	TGTGCCAGCAGCTTGGCCGGGGGGGGCAATCAGCCCCAGCATTTT	CASSLAGGGNQPQHF
.	.	TRBJ1-2	TRBV3-1/TRBV3-2	TGTGCCAGCAGCCAAGATCGCAGGGTCGGGGGCTACACCTTC	CASSQDRRVGGYTF
once	TRBD2	TRBJ2-3	TRBV6-2/TRBV6-3	TGTGCCAGCAGCCTCGCAGCGGGGGGTTCAGATACGCAGTATTTT	CASSLAAGGSDTQYF
.	.	TRBJ2-5	TRBV15	TGTGCCACCAGCAGCATACAGGTTGCCGAGACCCAGTACTTC	CATSSIQVAETQYF
.	TRBD2	TRBJ2-2	TRBV6-6	TGTGCCAGCACCCGACTAGCAGAAGGCACCGGGGAGCTGTTTTTT	CASTRLAEGTGELFF
.	.	TRBJ1-2	TRBV27	TGTGCCAGCAAATCCGGGACATTAGGCTACACCTTC	CASKSGTLGYTF
.	TRBD1	TRBJ1-5	TRBV6-1	TGTGCCAGCAGTGACACAGGGGTAAACAATCAGCCCCAGCATTTT	CASSDTGVNNQPQHF
.	.	TRBJ1-2	TRBV11-2	TGTGCCAGCAGCTTAGGACTGGGGCAGGGTAACTATGGCTACACCTTC	CASSLGLGQGNYGYTF
.	TRBD2	TRBJ2-3	TRBV6-2/TRBV6-3	TGTGCCAGCAGTTACTTTTACGGGGGGGCCGGCACAGATACGCAGTATTTT	CASSYFYGGAGTDTQYF
.	TRBD2	TRBJ2-7	TRBV29-1	TGCAGCGTTGAGACAAACCTAGAAGACAGCGGGGTAGGCTACGAGCAGTACTTC	CSVETNLEDSGVGYEQYF
.	.	TRBJ2-7	TRBV21-1	TGTGCCAGCCGGGGGGACAGGGCGGGGGAGCAGTACTTC	CASRGDRAGEQYF
once	.	TRBJ2-2	TRBV9	TGTGCCAGCAGCGTAACGGGTTCGGCCCTCACCGGGGAGCTGTTTTTT	CASSVTGSALTGELFF
.	TRBD2	TRBJ2-1	TRBV6-1	TGTGCCAGCAGTGAGCTAGCGGGGGGCCACCATGAGCAGTTCTTC	CASSELAGGHHEQFF
.	.	TRBJ2-1	TRBV19	TGTGCCAGTTGTACGGGGGCGGGGAGGACTGGGAGGGGTGAGCAGTTCTTC	CASCTGAGRTGRGEQFF
.	TRBD2	TRBJ2-1	TRBV7-2	TGTGCCAGCAGTAAGGAAGCGGGGGGGCACAATGAGCAGTTCTTC	CASSKEAGGHNEQFF
.	.	TRBJ1-2	TRBV5-5	TGTGCCAGCAGCTTCCGTAACTATGGCTACACCTTC	CASSFRNYGYTF
once	TRBD2	TRBJ2-3	TRBV4-2	TGTGCCAGCAGCCCGGCGCGGCTAGCGGGGGGGTTCACAGATACGCAGTATTTT	CASSPARLAGGFTDTQYF